The 9 T cell receptor beta chains in this list originate from one sample, sequenced in a study of shared clonotypes between healthy human individuals. Sequencing was performed with immunoSEQ multiplex PCR; in TCRdb, only in-frame clones are kept and a portion is missing. The sample lists about 960,000 clones, approximately 76% seen once, with around 1.5% in the top ten. Sequences were obtained from memory CD4+ T cells sorted from blood. Documented subset: CD45RA-negative fraction. The receptors come from a man aged 18-30 years in good health.

This clone was detected a few times. The chain recombines TRBV5-4 with TRBJ2-1; D is undetermined. Trimming took off 4 bases at V and 2 bases at J, with 13 bases between the two ends. The CDR3 covers 15 residues. The germline CDR1 and CDR2 sequences are SGHNT and YYREEE (reference sequence). The CDR3 DNA reads as TGTGCCAGCAGCGTTGGCGGACGGACCTACAATGAGCAGTTCTTC. This codes for CASSVGGRTYNEQFF.

The rearrangement links TRBV27 to TRBJ1-2; 8 nucleotides match TRBD1. Germline CDR1 is MNHEY and CDR2 is SMNVEV (reference sequence). The CDR3 has 14 amino acids. V dropped 2 bases and J dropped 4; count of bases not matched to a gene: 3. CDR3: CASSLQGAGYGYTF. As DNA, the CDR3 is TGTGCCAGCAGTTTACAGGGGGCTGGCTATGGCTACACCTTC.

The chain has TRBV30 and TRBJ1-3, with unresolved D. CDR3 length: 13 amino acids. Germline-derived CDR1 and CDR2 are GTSNPN and SVGIG (reference sequence). V lost 7 bases and J lost 0, with 10 bases in between. The CDR3 bases are TGTGCCTCCCCCGGGAACTCTGGAAACACCATATATTTT. This sequence encodes CASPGNSGNTIYF.

This clone occurred once. The chain links TRBV11-2 to TRBJ1-1, with 9 bases aligning to TRBD1. This CDR3 spans 14 amino acids. V trimming: 2 bases; J trimming: 8 bases; junction bases outside the gene matches: 6. Germline V gene lookup returns CDR1 SGHAT and CDR2 FQNNGV. The CDR3 reads CASSLLLGTGEAFF. The CDR3 DNA reads as TGTGCCAGCAGCTTATTGCTCGGGACAGGGGAAGCTTTCTTT.

This sequence joins TRBV27 and TRBJ2-7, with TRBD2 identical over 12 bases. CDR1 is MNHEY, CDR2 SMNVEV, per germline (reference sequence). The CDR3 is 14 residues long. The J segment lost 7 bases and the V segment lost 6 bases, leaving 7 bases of the junction unmatched. The CDR3 spells CASSLLAGGVEQYF. The CDR3 coding sequence is TGTGCCAGCAGCCTCCTAGCGGGAGGGGTTGAGCAGTACTTC.

The chain links TRBV7-2 to TRBJ1-3; D is undetermined. This CDR3 is built from 13 residues. Germline V gives CDR1 SGHTA, CDR2 FQGNSA. The V gene lost 1 base and the J gene lost 7 bases, with 8 bases spanning the gap. CDR3 in amino acids: CASSLVAGNTIYF. In DNA, the CDR3 is TGTGCCAGCAGCTTAGTAGCGGGGAACACCATATATTTT.

V and J are TRBV5-4 and TRBJ2-5; TRBD1 aligns across 9 bases. Trimming removed 3 bases from V and 6 bases from J; junction bases left unmatched: 12. The CDR3 contains 16 residues. Germline V gene sequence: CDR1 SGHNT, CDR2 YYREEE (reference sequence). This CDR3 reads CASSSGDRGIEKTQYF. In DNA form, the CDR3 reads TGTGCCAGCAGCTCCGGAGACAGGGGGATAGAAAAGACCCAGTACTTC.

V gene TRBV2 combines with J gene TRBJ2-4; TRBD1 aligns across 8 bases. This CDR3 spans 16 amino acids. With 1 base clipped from V and 0 bases from J, the junction kept 2 bases outside the gene matches. Germline V lookup: CDR1 SNHLY, CDR2 FYNNEI. The CDR3 DNA is TGTGCCAGCAGTGAAGACAGGGGGTTAGCCAAAAACATTCAGTACTTC. Translating it yields CASSEDRGLAKNIQYF.

This clone was counted only a few times. The genes are TRBV28 and TRBJ1-2; no clear D. The CDR3 is 15 amino acids. Germline-derived CDR1 and CDR2 are MDHEN and SYDVKM. The germline V and J ends were trimmed by 6 bases and 3 bases, with 17 bases remaining between them. The DNA for the CDR3 is TGTGCCAGCAGCCGTCCTGTTTTGGGTGACTATGGCTACACCTTC. It yields the protein CASSRPVLGDYGYTF.